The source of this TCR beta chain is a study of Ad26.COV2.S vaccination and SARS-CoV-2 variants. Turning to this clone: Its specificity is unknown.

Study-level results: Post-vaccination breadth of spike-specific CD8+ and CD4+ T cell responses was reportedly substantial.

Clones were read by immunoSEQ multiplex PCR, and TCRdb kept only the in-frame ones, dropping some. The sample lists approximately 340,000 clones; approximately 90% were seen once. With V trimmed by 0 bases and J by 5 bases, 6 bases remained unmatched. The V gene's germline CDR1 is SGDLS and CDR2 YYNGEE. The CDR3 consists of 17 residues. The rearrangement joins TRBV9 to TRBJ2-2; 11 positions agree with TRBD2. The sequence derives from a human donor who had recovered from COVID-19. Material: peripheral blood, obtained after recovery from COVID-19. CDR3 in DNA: TGTGCCAGCAGCGTAGTTAGCGGGGGGGCCAGGACCGGGGAGCTGTTTTTT. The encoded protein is CASSVVSGGARTGELFF. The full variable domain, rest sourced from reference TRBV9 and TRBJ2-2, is DSGVTQTPKHLITATGQRVTLRCSPRSGDLSVYWYQQSLDQGLQFLIQYYNGEERAKGNILERFSAQQFPDLHSELNLSSLELGDSALYFCASSVVSGGARTGELFFGEGSRLTVL.